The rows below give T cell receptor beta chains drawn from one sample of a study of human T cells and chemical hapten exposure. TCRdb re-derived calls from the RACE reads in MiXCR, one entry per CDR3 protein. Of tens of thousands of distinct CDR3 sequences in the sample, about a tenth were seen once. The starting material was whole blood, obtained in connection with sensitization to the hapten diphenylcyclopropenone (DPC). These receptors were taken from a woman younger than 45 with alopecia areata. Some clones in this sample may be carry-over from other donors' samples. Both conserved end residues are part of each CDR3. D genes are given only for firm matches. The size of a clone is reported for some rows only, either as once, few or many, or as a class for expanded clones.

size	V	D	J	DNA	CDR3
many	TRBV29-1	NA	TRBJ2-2	TGCAGCGTTGGTTCGGCTCTGAACACCGGGGAGCTGTTTTTT	CSVGSALNTGELFF
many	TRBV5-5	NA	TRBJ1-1	TGTGCCAGCAGCTTTGGACCACGGGGGCTGGGGACTGAAGCTTTCTTT	CASSFGPRGLGTEAFF
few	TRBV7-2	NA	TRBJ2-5	TGTGCCAGCAGCTTAGACTCCCAAGAGACCCAGTACTTC	CASSLDSQETQYF
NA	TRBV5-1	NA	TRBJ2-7	TGCGCCAGCAGCTTGTGGTTCGGGGCAACCGGAAAGTTATACGAGCAGTACTTC	CASSLWFGATGKLYEQYF
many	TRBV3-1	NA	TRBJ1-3	TGTGCCAGCAGCCAAGATCGGCGGGGCACCCCTGGAAACACCATATATTTT	CASSQDRRGTPGNTIYF
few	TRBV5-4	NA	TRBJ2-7	TGTGCCAGCAGCCCGGGGACGGATAACTACGAGCAGTACTTC	CASSPGTDNYEQYF
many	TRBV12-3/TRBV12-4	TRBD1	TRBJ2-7	TGTGCCAGCGGTCCGGGACAGGGGGCCTACGAGCAGTACTTC	CASGPGQGAYEQYF
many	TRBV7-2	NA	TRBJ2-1	TGTGCCAGCAGCTTAGGGACGGGACCATACAATGAGCAGTTCTTC	CASSLGTGPYNEQFF
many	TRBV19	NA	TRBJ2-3	TGTGCCAGTAGCGACAGGCAGGGCACGCAGTATTTT	CASSDRQGTQYF
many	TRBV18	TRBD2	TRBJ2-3	TGTGCCAGCTCGCCGGGACTAGCGGGAGAGGATACGCAGTATTTT	CASSPGLAGEDTQYF
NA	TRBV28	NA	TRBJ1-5	TGTGCCAGCAGTCCTCCCGGGCCGGTTAATCAGCCCCAGCATTTT	CASSPPGPVNQPQHF
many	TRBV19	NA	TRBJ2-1	TGTGCCAGTAGTATAGTGTTAGGACTTAACCATGAGCAGTTCTTC	CASSIVLGLNHEQFF
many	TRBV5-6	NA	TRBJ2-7	TGTGCCAGCAGCTTGGACAGATCCTACGAGCAGTACTTC	CASSLDRSYEQYF